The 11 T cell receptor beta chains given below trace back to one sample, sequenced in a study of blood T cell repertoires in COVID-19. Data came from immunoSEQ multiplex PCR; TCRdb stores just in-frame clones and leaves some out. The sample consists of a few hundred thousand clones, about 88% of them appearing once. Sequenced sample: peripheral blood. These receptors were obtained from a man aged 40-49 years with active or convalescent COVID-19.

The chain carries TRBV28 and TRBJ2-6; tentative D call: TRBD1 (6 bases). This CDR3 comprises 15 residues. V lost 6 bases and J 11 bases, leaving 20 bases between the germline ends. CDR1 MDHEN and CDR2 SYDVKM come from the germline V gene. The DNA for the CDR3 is TGTGCCAGCAGACGTTCAGGGGCCACTCGGGACGTCCTGACTTTC. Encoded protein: CASRRSGATRDVLTF.

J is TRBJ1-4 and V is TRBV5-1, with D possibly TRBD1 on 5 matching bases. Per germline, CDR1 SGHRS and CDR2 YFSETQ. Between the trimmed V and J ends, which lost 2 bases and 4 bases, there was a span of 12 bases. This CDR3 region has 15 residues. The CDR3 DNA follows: TGCGCCAGCAGCTTATTAACAGGCTATAATGAAAAACTGTTTTTT. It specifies CASSLLTGYNEKLFF.

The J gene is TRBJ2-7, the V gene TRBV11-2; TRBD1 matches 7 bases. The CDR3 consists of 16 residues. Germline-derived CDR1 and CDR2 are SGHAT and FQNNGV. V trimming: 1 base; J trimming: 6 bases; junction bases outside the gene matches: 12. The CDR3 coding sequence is TGTGCCAGCAGCTTAGCCTCGGGGCAGGGGGTGCGCGAGCAGTACTTC. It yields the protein CASSLASGQGVREQYF.

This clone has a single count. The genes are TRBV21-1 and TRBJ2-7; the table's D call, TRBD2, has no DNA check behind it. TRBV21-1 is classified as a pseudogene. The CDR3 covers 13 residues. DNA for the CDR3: TGTGCCAGCAGCAAAGGGAGCTCCTACGAGCAGTACTTC. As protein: CASSKGSSYEQYF.

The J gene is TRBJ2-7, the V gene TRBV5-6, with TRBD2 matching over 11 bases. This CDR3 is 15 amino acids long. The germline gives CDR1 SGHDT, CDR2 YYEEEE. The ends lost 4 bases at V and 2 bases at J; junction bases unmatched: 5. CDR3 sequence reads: CASSTYSGRAYEQYF. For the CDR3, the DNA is TGTGCCAGCAGCACTTATAGCGGGAGGGCCTACGAGCAGTACTTC.

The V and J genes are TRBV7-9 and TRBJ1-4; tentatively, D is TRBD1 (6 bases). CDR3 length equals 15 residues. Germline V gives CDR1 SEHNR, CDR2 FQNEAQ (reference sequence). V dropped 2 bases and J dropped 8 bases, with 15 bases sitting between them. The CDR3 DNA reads TGTGCCAGCAGCTTACGGGTGGGGGACACAGAAAAACTGTTTTTT. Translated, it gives CASSLRVGDTEKLFF. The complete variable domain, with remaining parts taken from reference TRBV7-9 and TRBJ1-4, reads DTGVSQNPRHKITKRGQNVTFRCDPISEHNRLYWYRQTLGQGPEFLTYFQNEAQLEKSRLLSDRFSAERPKGSFSTLEIQRTEQGDSAMYLCASSLRVGDTEKLFFGSGTQLSVL.

The CDR3 loop is CASSSLSGEQFF. The DNA for the CDR3 is TGTGCCAGCAGTTCTCTCTCCGGTGAGCAGTTCTTC. This rearrangement joins TRBV27 to TRBJ2-1; no reliable D call. Germline loops: CDR1 MNHEY, CDR2 SMNVEV (reference sequence). The CDR3 has 12 residues. Trimming pared 4 bases from V and 9 bases from J, leaving 10 bases between.

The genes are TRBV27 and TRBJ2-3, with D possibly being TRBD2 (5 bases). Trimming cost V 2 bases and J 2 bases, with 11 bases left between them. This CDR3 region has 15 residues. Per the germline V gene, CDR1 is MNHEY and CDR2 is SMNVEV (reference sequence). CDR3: CASSLEGQDTDTQYF. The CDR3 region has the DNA TGTGCCAGCAGTTTAGAGGGCCAGGACACAGATACGCAGTATTTT.

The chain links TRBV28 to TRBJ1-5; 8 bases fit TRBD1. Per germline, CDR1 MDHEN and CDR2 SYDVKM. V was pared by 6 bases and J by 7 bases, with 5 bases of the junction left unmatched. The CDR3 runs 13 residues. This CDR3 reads CASRTGVGQPQHF. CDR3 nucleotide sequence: TGTGCCAGCAGGACAGGGGTGGGACAGCCCCAGCATTTT.

The CDR3 is CASMRGRQGPETQYF. In nucleotides, the CDR3 is TGTGCCAGCATGAGAGGTAGACAGGGGCCCGAGACCCAGTACTTC. The chain is built from TRBV9 and TRBJ2-5; 8 bases are shared with TRBD1. The CDR3 is made up of 15 amino acids. Germline lookup yields CDR1 SGDLS and CDR2 YYNGEE. Unmatched junction bases numbered 12, after V lost 6 bases and J lost 5 bases.

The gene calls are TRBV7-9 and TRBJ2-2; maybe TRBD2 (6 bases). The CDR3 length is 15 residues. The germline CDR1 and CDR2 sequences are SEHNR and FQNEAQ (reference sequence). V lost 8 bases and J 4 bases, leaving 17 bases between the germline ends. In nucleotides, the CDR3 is TGTGCCAGCGCCAATAGCGGAATTGGCACCGGGGAGCTGTTTTTT. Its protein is CASANSGIGTGELFF.